Sequencing of this TCR beta chain was carried out in a study of T-cell reconstitution after alpha-beta-depleted transplantation in children. General study points: Surviving thymic progenitors and recipient T cells were the source of high TCRbeta diversity at day 60 in some patients. Several hundred expanded graft clones reportedly were the source of alpha-beta T cells about two months after transplant. Newly made T cells mostly supplied T-cell counts and diversity one year after transplant.

Unique molecular identifiers were used in preparing the TCRbeta library. TCRdb reanalysed the PCR reads using MiXCR and keeps one entry per CDR3 protein. There are about 980,000 distinct CDR3 sequences in the sample; about 29% occur only once, and over 25% lies in the top ten. The CDR3 runs to 11 residues. Trimming removed 3 bases from V and 12 bases from J, with 9 bases in between. CDR1 is SEHNR and CDR2 is FQNEAQ in the germline V gene (reference sequence). Concerning this clonotype: The antigen remains undetermined.

V is TRBV7-9 and J is TRBJ2-1; D gene uncertain. The sequencing used PBMCs, mostly from graft donor cells, collected 360 days after TCRalphabeta/CD19-depleted stem cell transplant. The clonotype originates from a boy in the first two years of life who had a stem cell transplant for SCID, so the T cells may come from the graft donor. In nucleotides, the CDR3 is TGTGCCAGCAGCTTCTTAGTAGGGCAGTTCTTC. Translating it yields CASSFLVGQFF.